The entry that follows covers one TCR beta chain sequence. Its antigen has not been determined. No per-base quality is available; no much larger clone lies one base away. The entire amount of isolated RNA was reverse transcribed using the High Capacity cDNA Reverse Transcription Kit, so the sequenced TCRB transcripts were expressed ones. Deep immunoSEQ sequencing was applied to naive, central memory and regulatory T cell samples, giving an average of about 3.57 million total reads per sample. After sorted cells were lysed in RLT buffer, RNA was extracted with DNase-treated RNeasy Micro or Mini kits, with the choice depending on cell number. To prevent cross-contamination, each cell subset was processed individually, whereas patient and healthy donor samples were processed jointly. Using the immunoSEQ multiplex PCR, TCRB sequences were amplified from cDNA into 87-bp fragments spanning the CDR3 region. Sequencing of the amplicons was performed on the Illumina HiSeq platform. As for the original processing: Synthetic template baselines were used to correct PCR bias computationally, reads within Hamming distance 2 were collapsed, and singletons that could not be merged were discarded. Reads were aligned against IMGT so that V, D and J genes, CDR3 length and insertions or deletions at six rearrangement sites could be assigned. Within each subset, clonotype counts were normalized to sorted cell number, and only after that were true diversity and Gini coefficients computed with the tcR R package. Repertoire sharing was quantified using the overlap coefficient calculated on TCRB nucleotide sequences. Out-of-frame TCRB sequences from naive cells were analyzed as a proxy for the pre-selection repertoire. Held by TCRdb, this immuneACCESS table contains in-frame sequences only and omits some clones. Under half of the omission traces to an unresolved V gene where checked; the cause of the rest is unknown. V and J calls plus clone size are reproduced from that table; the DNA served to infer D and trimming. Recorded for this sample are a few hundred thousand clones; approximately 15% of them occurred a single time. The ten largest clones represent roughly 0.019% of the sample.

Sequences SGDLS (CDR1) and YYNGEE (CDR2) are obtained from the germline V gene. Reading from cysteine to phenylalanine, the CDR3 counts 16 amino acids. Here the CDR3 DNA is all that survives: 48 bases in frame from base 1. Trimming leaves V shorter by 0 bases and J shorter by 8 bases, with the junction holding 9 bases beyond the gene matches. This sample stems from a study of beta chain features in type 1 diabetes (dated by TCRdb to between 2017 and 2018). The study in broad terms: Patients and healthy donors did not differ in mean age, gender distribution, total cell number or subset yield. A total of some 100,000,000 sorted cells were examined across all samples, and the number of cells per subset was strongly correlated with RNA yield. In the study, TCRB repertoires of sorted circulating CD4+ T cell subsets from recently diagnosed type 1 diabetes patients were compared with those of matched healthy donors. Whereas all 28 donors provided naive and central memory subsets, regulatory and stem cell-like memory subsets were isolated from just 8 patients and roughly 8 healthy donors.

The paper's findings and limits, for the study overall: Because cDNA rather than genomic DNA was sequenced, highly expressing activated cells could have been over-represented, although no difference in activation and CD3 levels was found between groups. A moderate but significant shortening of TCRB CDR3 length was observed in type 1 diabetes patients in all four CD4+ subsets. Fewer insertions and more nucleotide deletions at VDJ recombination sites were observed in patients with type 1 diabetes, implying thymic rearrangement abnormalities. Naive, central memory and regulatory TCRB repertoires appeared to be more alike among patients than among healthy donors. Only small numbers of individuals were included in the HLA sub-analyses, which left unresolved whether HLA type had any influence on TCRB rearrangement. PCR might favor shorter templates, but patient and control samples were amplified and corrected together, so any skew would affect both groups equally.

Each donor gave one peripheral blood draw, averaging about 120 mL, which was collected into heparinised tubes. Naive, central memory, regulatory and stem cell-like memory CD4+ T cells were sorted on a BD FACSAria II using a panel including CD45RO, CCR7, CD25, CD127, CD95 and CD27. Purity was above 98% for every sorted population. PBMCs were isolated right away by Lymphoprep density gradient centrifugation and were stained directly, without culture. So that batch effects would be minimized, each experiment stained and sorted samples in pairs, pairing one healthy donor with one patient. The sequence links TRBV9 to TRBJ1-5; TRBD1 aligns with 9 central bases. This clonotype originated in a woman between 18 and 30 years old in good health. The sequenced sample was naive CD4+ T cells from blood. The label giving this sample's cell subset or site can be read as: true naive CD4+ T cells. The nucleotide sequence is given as TGTGCCAGCAGCGTAGGGCCGGGACAGGGTTCTGAGCCCCAGCATTTT. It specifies CASSVGPGQGSEPQHF.